This passage covers 22 T cell receptor beta chains from one sample sequenced in a study of T cell repertoires in cytomegalovirus infection. These TCRs are of unknown antigen specificity. Each CDR3 protein is one row after TCRdb ran MiXCR on the reads. The table has over 100,000 distinct CDR3 sequences, about 30% seen once. Sequences were derived from CD8+ T cells from cultured PBMCs, sampled from culture after CMV antigen stimulation. The receptors were gathered from a human donor in good health (CMV status not recorded). Some clones in this sample may be carry-over from other donors' samples.

This clonotype was recorded only once. The chain joins TRBV19 to TRBJ1-6; D not resolved. The CDR3 length is 15 residues. Germline CDR1 is LNHDA and CDR2 is SQIVND (reference sequence). The V and J ends lost 3 bases and 7 bases respectively, with 13 bases between them. The CDR3 bases are TGTGCCAGTAGTATTGGGGTCACCCAAAATTCACCCCTCCACTTT. Translated, it gives CASSIGVTQNSPLHF. Filled out from reference TRBV19 and TRBJ1-6, the complete variable domain reads DGGITQSPKYLFRKEGQNVTLSCEQNLNHDAMYWYRQDPGQGLRLIYYSQIVNDFQKGDIAEGYSVSREKKESFPLTVTSAQKNPTAFYLCASSIGVTQNSPLHFGNGTRLTVT.

This clonotype has ten or more counts. V is TRBV7-6 and J is TRBJ1-5; D is undetermined. This CDR3 is built from 13 residues. Germline values: CDR1 SGHVS, CDR2 FNYEAQ. Trimming left V 5 bases short and J 3 bases short, with 8 bases between. CDR3 bases: TGTGCCAGCAGCGACACCGTCAATCAGCCCCAGCATTTT. Translated, it gives CASSDTVNQPQHF.

The chain has TRBV7-3 and TRBJ2-5; TRBD2 agrees at 9 bases. The CDR3 loop spans 14 amino acids. V lost 7 bases and J lost 4; bases outside the gene matches: 7. Germline assignment: CDR1 SGHTA and CDR2 FQGTGA. The CDR3 DNA reads as TGTGCCAGCAAGGCGGGGGGGCCTATAGAGACCCAGTACTTC. Its translation: CASKAGGPIETQYF.

The rearrangement links TRBV19 to TRBJ1-1, with TRBD1 as a possible D gene (6 bases). The CDR3 contains 15 residues. CDR1 and CDR2 from the germline V gene are LNHDA and SQIVND (reference sequence). With 1 base removed from V and 4 bases from J, the gap between germline ends came to 13 bases. The CDR3 here is CASSIGTGMSTEAFF. CDR3 nucleotide sequence: TGTGCCAGTAGTATAGGTACAGGGATGAGCACTGAAGCTTTCTTT.

CDR3 bases: TGTGCCAGCAGTGCCTCAGGGAGCGTGAACACTGAAGCTTTCTTT. This translates into CASSASGSVNTEAFF. This chain uses TRBV25-1 with TRBJ1-1, with D possibly being TRBD1 (5 bases). The V and J ends lost 4 bases and 0 bases respectively, with 12 bases between them. The CDR3 is 15 residues long. In germline, CDR1 is MGHDK, CDR2 SYGVNS.

This clonotype came up once. The rearrangement links TRBV29-1 to TRBJ1-1; TRBD1 aligns across 8 bases. The CDR3 runs 14 residues. From germline, CDR1 is SQVTM and CDR2 ANQGSEA. The V gene end was trimmed by 5 bases and the J gene end by 3 bases; junction bases not matched to a gene: 8. CDR3 region: CSVQGQGGHTEAFF. The CDR3 nucleotides are TGCAGCGTTCAAGGACAGGGCGGACACACTGAAGCTTTCTTT. Full variable domain (remainder filled in from reference TRBV29-1 and TRBJ1-1): SAVISQKPSRDICQRGTSLTIQCQVDSQVTMMFWYRQQPGQSLTLIATANQGSEATYESGFVIDKFPISRPNLTFSTLTVSNMSPEDSSIYLCSVQGQGGHTEAFFGQGTRLTVV.

J is TRBJ1-1 and V is TRBV2, with 7 bases identical to TRBD1. Germline trimming cut 6 bases from V and 3 bases from J; bases unmatched to any gene: 4. Germline V gene data show CDR1 as SNHLY and CDR2 as FYNNEI. The CDR3 totals 13 residues. CDR3 in amino acids: CASRRQGDTEAFF. CDR3 DNA: TGTGCCAGCAGGAGACAGGGAGACACTGAAGCTTTCTTT.

CDR3 amino acids: CAIGGTGSTGELFF. The CDR3 bases are TGTGCCATCGGGGGGACAGGGTCCACCGGGGAGCTGTTTTTT. This chain joins TRBV10-3 and TRBJ2-2; 9 bases line up with TRBD1. CDR1 ENHRY and CDR2 SYGVKD come from the germline V gene. Trimming cost V 8 bases and J 4 bases; bases outside gene matches: 5. The CDR3 has 14 amino acids.

This sequence joins TRBV15 and TRBJ2-7; D gene unclear. Trimming cost V 5 bases and J 2 bases, with 7 bases left between them. CDR3 length: 12 residues. Germline V CDR1 and CDR2: LNHNV, YYDKDF (reference sequence). As DNA, the CDR3 is TGTGCCACCAGCTCCTTTACCTACGAGCAGTACTTC. It is translated as CATSSFTYEQYF.

This clonotype was seen a handful of times. The chain is built from TRBV28 and TRBJ2-3; the match to TRBD2 covers 12 bases. Germline V gives CDR1 MDHEN, CDR2 SYDVKM. This CDR3 contains 15 residues. J gave up 6 bases and V 4 bases, and 5 bases lay outside the gene matches. For the CDR3, the DNA is TGTGCCAGCAGTTCCCGGCTAGCGGGGGGGGATACGCAGTATTTT. Protein product: CASSSRLAGGDTQYF.

This chain uses TRBV7-6 with TRBJ1-2, with D perhaps TRBD1 (6 bases). Per the germline V gene, CDR1 is SGHVS and CDR2 is FNYEAQ. The CDR3 totals 13 residues. Trimming took off 5 bases at V and 6 bases at J, with 13 bases between the two ends. The chain's CDR3 is CASSPGQSNGYTF. CDR3 DNA: TGTGCCAGCAGCCCCGGACAGTCAAATGGCTACACCTTC.

The chain has TRBV7-9 and TRBJ2-7, with no clear D. This CDR3 is 13 amino acids long. Trimming removed 5 bases at V and 4 bases at J, with 12 bases between. CDR1 and CDR2 from the germline V gene are SEHNR and FQNEAQ (reference sequence). The CDR3 DNA reads as TGTGCCAGCAGCCCGCCAGACTCTTACGAGCAGTACTTC. Residues: CASSPPDSYEQYF.

The gene calls are TRBV6-2 or TRBV6-3 and TRBJ2-5; no definite D call. Germline loops: CDR1 MNHEY, CDR2 SVGEGT. The length of the CDR3 is 12 residues. Trimming took 5 bases from V and 5 from J, leaving 9 bases between them. CDR3 nucleotides: TGTGCCAGCAGTCCCTACTTTGAGACCCAGTACTTC. It is translated as CASSPYFETQYF.

The chain is built from TRBV15 and TRBJ2-4; D possibly matches TRBD1 or TRBD2 (5 bases each). Germline V lookup: CDR1 LNHNV, CDR2 YYDKDF (reference sequence). CDR3 length equals 12 residues. V was pared by 0 bases and J by 13 bases, with 10 bases between. The CDR3 sequence: CATSREAGAQYF. CDR3 bases: TGTGCCACCAGCAGAGAAGCCGGGGCGCAGTACTTC.

This clonotype was observed a few times. The chain employs TRBV20-1 and TRBJ1-5, with 8 bases aligning to TRBD1. The germline CDR1 and CDR2 sequences are DFQATT and SNEGSKA (reference sequence). V gave up 3 bases and J gave up 4 bases; unmatched junction bases: 2. This CDR3 spans 13 amino acids. CDR3 amino acids: CSARGQENQPQHF. The CDR3 DNA follows: TGCAGTGCTAGGGGACAGGAGAATCAGCCCCAGCATTTT.

This rearrangement joins TRBV6-5 to TRBJ2-7; the D gene is possibly TRBD2 (5 bases). V lost 0 bases, J lost 2 bases, and 11 bases lay in between. Looked up from germline, CDR1 is MNHEY and CDR2 is SVGAGI. The CDR3 covers 15 residues. The CDR3 sequence: CASSYSLATPYEQYF. The CDR3 DNA sequence: TGTGCCAGCAGTTACTCCTTAGCGACACCCTACGAGCAGTACTTC.

This clonotype has just a few counts. The rearrangement links TRBV7-6 to TRBJ2-3; D remains ambiguous. Looked up from germline, CDR1 is SGHVS and CDR2 is FNYEAQ. Trimming left V 1 base short and J 2 bases short, with 7 bases between. The length of the CDR3 is 14 residues. Here the CDR3 reads CASSLDHPTDTQYF. CDR3 sequence (DNA): TGTGCCAGCAGCTTAGATCATCCCACAGATACGCAGTATTTT.

The J gene is TRBJ1-2, the V gene TRBV29-1; 8 nucleotides match TRBD1. This CDR3 spans 12 amino acids. V trimming: 3 bases; J trimming: 8 bases; junction bases outside the gene matches: 5. Germline V gene data show CDR1 as SQVTM and CDR2 as ANQGSEA. The CDR3 spells CSVEQWTGGYTF. CDR3 coding DNA: TGCAGCGTTGAGCAATGGACAGGGGGCTACACCTTC.

The chain recombines TRBV20-1 with TRBJ2-1, with D possibly matching TRBD2 (5 bases). From germline, CDR1 is DFQATT and CDR2 SNEGSKA (reference sequence). This CDR3 comprises 14 residues. The V gene lost 0 bases and the J gene lost 8 bases, with 14 bases spanning the gap. CDR3 nucleotide sequence: TGCAGTGCTAGAGATAGGAAGGAGGAGGATGAGCAGTTCTTC. Encoded protein: CSARDRKEEDEQFF.

This clonotype was observed many times. The rearrangement joins TRBV28 to TRBJ2-3; D ambiguous. The V gene's germline CDR1 is MDHEN and CDR2 SYDVKM. The CDR3 sequence is 15 residues long. Trimming shortened V by 5 bases and J by 0 bases, and 12 bases separated the two germline ends. In nucleotides, the CDR3 is TGTGCCAGCAGTGCCTTGACCGTTAGCACAGATACGCAGTATTTT. Its translation: CASSALTVSTDTQYF.

This clonotype was detected ten times or more. The gene calls are TRBV6-1 and TRBJ1-2; D is unresolved. Trimming pared 4 bases from V and 0 bases from J, leaving 12 bases between. The CDR3 has 15 amino acids. Germline V lookup: CDR1 MNHNS, CDR2 SASEGT. The CDR3 nucleotides read TGTGCCAGCAGTGCGTCGGACCGAGCTAACTATGGCTACACCTTC. Encoded protein: CASSASDRANYGYTF.

This clonotype was seen many times. V and J are TRBV6-1 and TRBJ2-3, with D unclear. The germline V and J ends were trimmed by 0 bases and 2 bases, with 12 bases remaining between them. This CDR3 region has 16 residues. Per germline, CDR1 MNHNS and CDR2 SASEGT. The CDR3 coding sequence is TGTGCCAGCAGTGAAGCGCTCGGCAGATACACAGATACGCAGTATTTT. Protein product: CASSEALGRYTDTQYF.